The present T cell receptor (beta chain) was sequenced within a study of blood T cell repertoires in COVID-19. Study information: COVID-19 samples from acute and convalescent phases originated in the United States, Italy and Spain. T cells, B-cell-depleted T cells, or PBMCs provided the cDNA or gDNA that served as material.

Per the study methods: Amplification from reference gene primers served as the basis for estimated nucleated cell counts. Assay: immunoSEQ multiplex PCR; the TCRdb copy retains only in-frame clones and omits some. The D gene and trimming were derived from the DNA, and the V and J assignments and clone size from that table. The table lists 97,000 or so clones, approximately 86% of them singletons. The junction had 7 bases not matched to a gene; V was cut back by 3 bases and J by 4 bases. CDR1 and CDR2 (germline): LGHDT, YNNKEL (reference sequence). The CDR3 consists of 15 residues. Patients in Seattle were enrolled during active infection, then followed longitudinally.

V and J are TRBV3-1 (or the pseudogene TRBV3-2) and TRBJ2-5, with TRBD1 identical over 8 bases. The receptor was isolated from a woman between 45 and 60 years old with COVID-19, enrolled during active disease. Sequenced material: peripheral blood. CDR3 DNA: TGTGCCAGCAGCCAGGGCTCCGGACAGGGAGAGACCCAGTACTTC. It encodes CASSQGSGQGETQYF.